This TCR beta chain originates from a study of siplizumab effects on memory and regulatory T cells. The germline CDR1 and CDR2 sequences are SGHRS and YFSETQ. This CDR3 comprises 17 residues. Trimming took 3 bases from V and 4 from J; bases not matched to a gene: 14. Generated by immunoSEQ multiplex PCR, the TCRdb table keeps only in-frame clones and is missing some. Of approximately 120,000 clones in the sample, about 91% are singletons; the top ten hold more than 0.65%. The specimen sequenced was Tregs sorted from blood. The receptor was isolated from a human donor in good health. The chain joins TRBV5-1 to TRBJ2-3, with TRBD2 identical over 7 bases. The CDR3 loop is CASSSWTGGRLADTQYF. The CDR3 DNA reads as TGCGCCAGCAGCTCTTGGACCGGGGGGAGGTTGGCAGATACGCAGTATTTT.